The 24 T cell receptor beta chains presented below share a single source sample, sequenced in a study of cytomegalovirus exposure and HLA in healthy donors. PCR used 60 Vbeta primers and 13 Jbeta primers. Sequenced by immunoSEQ multiplex PCR; TCRdb stores in-frame clones only, minus some. There are 160,000 or so clones in the sample; approximately 80% occur only once, and over 2% lies in the top ten. What was sequenced was PBMCs. These receptor sequences come from a man between 60 and 70 years old in good health and CMV-seronegative.

This rearrangement joins TRBV19 to TRBJ2-6; 7 positions agree with TRBD1. The CDR3 sequence is 16 residues long. Germline trimming cut 4 bases from V and 4 bases from J; bases unmatched to any gene: 7. CDR1 and CDR2 (germline): LNHDA, SQIVND (reference sequence). The CDR3 nucleotides are TGTGCCAGTAGTACCGAGGGGGCCCCCGGGGCCAACGTCCTGACTTTC. This sequence encodes CASSTEGAPGANVLTF. The variable domain in full, with the rest retrieved from reference TRBV19 and TRBJ2-6, is DGGITQSPKYLFRKEGQNVTLSCEQNLNHDAMYWYRQDPGQGLRLIYYSQIVNDFQKGDIAEGYSVSREKKESFPLTVTSAQKNPTAFYLCASSTEGAPGANVLTFGAGSRLTVL.

This clone was seen more than once but under ten times. V and J are TRBV29-1 and TRBJ1-1; the D gene is possibly TRBD1 (6 bases). Germline V gene data show CDR1 as SQVTM and CDR2 as ANQGSEA. Trimming took 1 base from V and 0 from J, leaving 18 bases between them. CDR3 length: 17 amino acids. The CDR3 region is CSVEGVGGAVVNTEAFF. Written as DNA, the CDR3 is TGCAGCGTTGAAGGCGTGGGGGGGGCTGTGGTGAACACTGAAGCTTTCTTT.

Remarks on this clone: At one of its ends the junction is not consistent with the germline gene, which may arise from a read error. The identical CDR3 is also encoded by other nucleotide sequences in the sample. The chain is built from TRBV5-6 and TRBJ1-6; D uncertain. Per the germline V gene, CDR1 is SGHDT and CDR2 is YYEEEE. The CDR3 spans 13 residues. The CDR3 nucleotides are TGCGCCAGCAGCTTGGGGAGAGGGTCACCCCTCCACTTT. Protein: CASSLGRGSPLHF.

The V and J genes are TRBV19 and TRBJ1-1; D is ambiguous. This CDR3 comprises 15 residues. V was trimmed by 0 bases and J by 5 bases, leaving 13 bases between them. The germline CDR1 and CDR2 sequences are LNHDA and SQIVND (reference sequence). The CDR3 DNA follows: TGTGCCAGTAGTATAGATCGAACGGGATGGACTGAAGCTTTCTTT. Its protein product is CASSIDRTGWTEAFF.

The chain carries TRBV6-1 and TRBJ2-7; tentative D call: TRBD1 (7 bases). From germline, CDR1 is MNHNS and CDR2 SASEGT. The V and J ends lost 7 bases and 6 bases respectively, with 19 bases between them. This CDR3 comprises 14 residues. CDR3 nucleotide sequence: TGTGCCAGCAACGATTACAGGGGAGGAGTCGAGCAGTACTTC. Protein product: CASNDYRGGVEQYF.

The rearrangement links TRBV5-1 to TRBJ2-5, with D possibly TRBD2 on 5 matching bases. V was cut by 4 bases and J by 2 bases, with 9 bases left in between. Germline-derived CDR1 and CDR2 are SGHRS and YFSETQ. The CDR3 runs to 13 residues. The CDR3 DNA reads as TGCGCCAGCAGCCCAGGACTGCAAGAGACCCAGTACTTC. Its protein is CASSPGLQETQYF.

The chain employs TRBV6-1 and TRBJ1-2; D call uncertain. The germline V and J ends were trimmed by 3 bases and 0 bases, with 5 bases remaining between them. Germline V gene lookup returns CDR1 MNHNS and CDR2 SASEGT. The CDR3 runs 13 residues. The CDR3 nucleotides read TGTGCCAGCAGTGATCGTCCTAACTATGGCTACACCTTC. It is translated as CASSDRPNYGYTF.

The V and J genes are TRBV5-5 and TRBJ2-2, with D hard to call. With 4 bases removed from V and 2 bases from J, the gap between germline ends came to 15 bases. CDR1 and CDR2 (germline): SGHKS, YYEKEE (reference sequence). The length of the CDR3 is 16 residues. The CDR3 DNA is TGTGCCAGCAGCCGAACAGACGGAATTAACACCGGGGAGCTGTTTTTT. Translated, it gives CASSRTDGINTGELFF.

The chain is built from TRBV5-4 and TRBJ2-3, with 9 bases aligning to TRBD2. The CDR3 has 15 residues. The trim removed 5 bases at V and 4 bases at J, leaving 8 bases unmatched. The germline gives CDR1 SGHNT, CDR2 YYREEE (reference sequence). Written as DNA, the CDR3 is TGTGCCAGCAGTGGGGCGGGGGGGCCGTCAGATACGCAGTATTTT. It encodes CASSGAGGPSDTQYF.

This clone came up once. This chain uses TRBV28 with TRBJ2-2; 8 bases are shared with TRBD1. CDR3 length equals 15 residues. Germline values: CDR1 MDHEN, CDR2 SYDVKM. The V gene end was trimmed by 6 bases and the J gene end by 3 bases; junction bases not matched to a gene: 6. CDR3 DNA sequence: TGTGCCAGCAGGGGACAGGCCGCGGACACCGGGGAGCTGTTTTTT. Translation: CASRGQAADTGELFF. Variable domain in full (rest from reference TRBV28 and TRBJ2-2): DVKVTQSSRYLVKRTGEKVFLECVQDMDHENMFWYRQDPGLGLRLIYFSYDVKMKEKGDIPEGYSVSREKKERFSLILESASTNQTSMYLCASRGQAADTGELFFGEGSRLTVL.

Concerning this clone: Other DNA sequences in this sample translate to the same CDR3. J is TRBJ1-1 and V is TRBV30; tentative D call: TRBD1 (5 bases). Germline-derived CDR1 and CDR2 are GTSNPN and SVGIG (reference sequence). The CDR3 sequence is 13 residues long. The V gene lost 0 bases and the J gene lost 1 base, with 6 bases spanning the gap. As DNA, the CDR3 is TGTGCCTGGAGTGTACAGGAGAACACTGAAGCTTTCTTT. It yields the protein CAWSVQENTEAFF.

The chain recombines TRBV7-8 with TRBJ2-2; D unclear. The CDR3 loop spans 13 amino acids. Germline CDR1 is SGHVS and CDR2 is FQNEAQ. V gave up 5 bases and J gave up 3 bases, with 7 bases separating them. The CDR3 bases are TGTGCCAGCAGCCCCCTCGACACCGGGGAGCTGTTTTTT. Protein: CASSPLDTGELFF. The full variable domain, rest sourced from reference TRBV7-8 and TRBJ2-2, is GAGVSQSPRYKVAKRGQDVALRCDPISGHVSLFWYQQALGQGPEFLTYFQNEAQLDKSGLPSDRFFAERPEGSVSTLKIQRTQQEDSAVYLCASSPLDTGELFFGEGSRLTVL.

The chain couples TRBV5-5 to TRBJ2-1; D is ambiguous. This CDR3 region has 13 residues. From germline, CDR1 is SGHKS and CDR2 YYEKEE (reference sequence). V gave up 3 bases and J gave up 8 bases, with 12 bases separating them. CDR3 coding DNA: TGTGCCAGCAGCTCGCCTTTAGCTGATGAGCAGTTCTTC. Residues: CASSSPLADEQFF.

The chain uses TRBV7-6 and TRBJ2-7, with D maybe TRBD2 (6 bases). V was cut by 1 base and J by 1 base, with 11 bases left in between. This CDR3 contains 15 residues. The germline V gene encodes CDR1 SGHVS and CDR2 FNYEAQ. In nucleotides, the CDR3 is TGTGCCAGCAGCTTAGGGAGGGACGCATCCTACGAGCAGTACTTC. Its translation: CASSLGRDASYEQYF.

The V call is TRBV4-3, the J call TRBJ2-2; 7 bases align to TRBD2. The V and J ends lost 1 base and 5 bases, in that order; junction bases with no gene match: 7. Germline V lookup: CDR1 LGHNA, CDR2 YSLEER. The CDR3 extends over 16 amino acids. The CDR3, as DNA: TGCGCCAGCAGCCAAGGCGGGGGAGTAGGAACCGGGGAGCTGTTTTTT. This translates into CASSQGGGVGTGELFF.

This clone was counted a single time. This chain uses TRBV18 with TRBJ2-5; TRBD2 matches 14 bases. The CDR3 has 18 amino acids. Germline values: CDR1 KGHSH, CDR2 LQKENI. Germline trimming cut 3 bases from V and 3 bases from J; bases unmatched to any gene: 9. The CDR3 DNA reads TGTGCCAGCTCACCCTTACGGACTAGCGGGGGGAACGAAGAGACCCAGTACTTC. Translated: CASSPLRTSGGNEETQYF. The variable domain in full, with the rest retrieved from reference TRBV18 and TRBJ2-5, is NAGVMQNPRHLVRRRGQEARLRCSPMKGHSHVYWYRQLPEEGLKFMVYLQKENIIDESGMPKERFSAEFPKEGPSILRIQQVVRGDSAAYFCASSPLRTSGGNEETQYFGPGTRLLVL.

The rearrangement joins TRBV19 to TRBJ2-2; D remains unclear. The germline CDR1 and CDR2 sequences are LNHDA and SQIVND (reference sequence). V was clipped by 3 bases and J by 4 bases, with 9 bases between them. CDR3 length: 14 amino acids. CDR3 DNA: TGTGCCAGTAGTATCACCGAGATCACCGGGGAGCTGTTTTTT. Its translation: CASSITEITGELFF.

The chain combines TRBV7-2 with TRBJ2-3; 7 bases map to TRBD2. The CDR3 sequence is 15 residues long. CDR1 and CDR2 (germline): SGHTA, FQGNSA. V was clipped by 5 bases and J by 4 bases; unmatched bases: 9. The CDR3 loop reads CASSLGAGVADTQYF. CDR3 nucleotide sequence: TGTGCCAGCAGCCTCGGGGCGGGAGTGGCAGATACGCAGTATTTT.

The chain employs TRBV9 and TRBJ2-2, with a possible D match to TRBD2 (6 bases). The CDR3 totals 15 residues. The ends were cut back, 3 bases at V and 5 bases at J, with 14 bases in the middle. Germline CDR1 reads SGDLS; CDR2 reads YYNGEE. The CDR3 loop reads CASSGGDFLTGELFF. Written as DNA, the CDR3 is TGTGCCAGCAGCGGGGGGGACTTCCTAACCGGGGAGCTGTTTTTT. The full variable domain, its missing parts supplied by reference TRBV9 and TRBJ2-2, is DSGVTQTPKHLITATGQRVTLRCSPRSGDLSVYWYQQSLDQGLQFLIQYYNGEERAKGNILERFSAQQFPDLHSELNLSSLELGDSALYFCASSGGDFLTGELFFGEGSRLTVL.

V gene TRBV19 combines with J gene TRBJ1-5; 9 positions match TRBD1. With V trimmed by 5 bases and J by 1 base, 3 bases remained unmatched. The CDR3 spans 15 residues. Looked up from germline, CDR1 is LNHDA and CDR2 is SQIVND (reference sequence). As DNA, the CDR3 is TGTGCCAGTAGTCCGGGACAGGGCAGCAATCAGCCCCAGCATTTT. Translated, it gives CASSPGQGSNQPQHF.

The chain links TRBV4-3 to TRBJ2-2; 9 bases map to TRBD2. Trimming removed 0 bases from V and 6 bases from J; junction bases left unmatched: 8. Germline V gene sequence: CDR1 LGHNA, CDR2 YSLEER. The CDR3 runs to 17 residues. CDR3 nucleotides: TGCGCCAGCAGCCAAGATCCGGGCGGGAGGGTGGCCGGGGAGCTGTTTTTT. It yields the protein CASSQDPGGRVAGELFF.

V and J are TRBV27 and TRBJ1-6; D gene unclear. This CDR3 is 14 amino acids long. Trimming left V 6 bases short and J 7 bases short, with 13 bases between. CDR1 is MNHEY and CDR2 is SMNVEV in the germline V gene (reference sequence). The CDR3 spells CASSILSVNSPLHF. The CDR3 nucleotides are TGTGCCAGCAGCATCCTATCTGTGAATTCACCCCTCCACTTT.

About this clone: The same CDR3 arises from other DNA sequences in this sample as well. V and J are TRBV27 and TRBJ1-1; a possible D gene is TRBD1 (6 bases). The V end was cut by 6 bases, the J end by 3 bases, with 17 bases between. The CDR3 consists of 15 residues. Per the germline V gene, CDR1 is MNHEY and CDR2 is SMNVEV (reference sequence). In DNA, the CDR3 is TGTGCCAGCAGGGGCGGGGGCCGAGGGGACACTGAAGCTTTCTTT. As protein: CASRGGGRGDTEAFF.

This clone came up a few times. At one of its ends the junction is not consistent with the germline gene, which may arise from a read error. This chain uses TRBV5-1 with TRBJ1-1; D possibly corresponds to TRBD1 (6 bases). The CDR3 has 15 amino acids. CDR1 and CDR2 from the germline V gene are SGHRS and YFSETQ. DNA for the CDR3: TGCGCCAGCAGCTTCACAGGGACAATGAACACCGAAGCTTTCTTT. It is translated as CASSFTGTMNTEAFF.